This T cell receptor beta chain appears in the sequencing data of a study of cytomegalovirus exposure and HLA in healthy donors (dated by TCRdb to 2017 to 2019). Background for the entire study: According to an earlier analysis of a few hundred of the donors, about 190 million T cells yielded 90 million to 140 million unique TCR beta sequences and roughly 280 Gb of sequence data. An early release covering roughly 600 HLA-typed donors comprised roughly 300 gigabases of sequencing data and about 90 million unique TCR sequences. Of the approximately 370 genotyped donors, 65% to 90% were placed in the genetic ancestry cluster associated with self-reported Caucasian donors. The study was designed to test whether signatures of past pathogen exposure could be identified by cataloging public T cell receptors. Using immunosequencing, the study profiled T cell repertoires from approximately 700 subjects and related those repertoires to cytomegalovirus serostatus. In addition to the first cohort of several hundred subjects, a separate validation cohort of 120 different subjects was used. To predict cytomegalovirus infection status, the study brought together high-throughput TCR immunosequencing, statistical association of individual TCRs with disease status, and machine learning. To study patterns of TCR occurrence, a later analysis re-analyzed previously published TCR beta repertoires from 600 to 750 donors and added high-resolution HLA genotyping. In the later analysis, no new phenotypic data were used to find candidate immune exposures; instead, reliance was placed on TCR beta sequences and their occurrence across donors. In an earlier analysis of 587 of the donors, high-throughput TCR beta sequencing was used to judge whether each TCR beta V gene segment behaved as functional or pseudogenic. Donor age, sex, ethnicity and CMV serostatus were compiled alongside the repertoire data. A later genetic analysis used genome-wide SNP genotypes for about 55% of the 666 donors, treating that subset as a discovery cohort. All discovery cohort repertoires had been generated using a single sequencing platform. Both class I and class II loci were covered by HLA typing, at four-digit resolution. The number of donors typed differed by locus, with 629-630 for A, B, C, DRB1 and DQB1, more than 500 for DQA1, approximately 570 for DPA1, and 400 to 490 for DPB1. Several DR-DQ haplotypes were handled as single units for association and clustering, since linkage in the cohort was strong. Among about 360 genotyped donors of the cohort, an average of roughly 240,000 unique TCR beta nucleotide sequences were sequenced per donor, approximately 20% of them non-productive. The paper as a whole reports these results and caveats: The sequencing pipeline was judged likely to have produced a cluster of highly shared sequence variants as a technical artifact. A few of the identified cytomegalovirus-associated TCR beta chains were confirmed in vitro to be specific for cytomegalovirus antigens. The only immune exposure information available for the cohort was CMV serostatus. Some IMGT-functional V segments, including TRBV6-2 and TRBV6-3, could not be distinguished by the 87-base-pair reads and were therefore excluded. In an earlier analysis of approximately 590 of the donors, most TCR beta V segments appeared in productive rearrangements about 87% or about 30% of the time, broadly matching IMGT annotations. The study listed 150 to 200 TCR beta chains as associated with cytomegalovirus. In this cohort, only TCR beta chains were sequenced, and detectable features were limited by the absence of alpha or paired-chain data. Linkage disequilibrium might explain the correlated functional status among segregating V segments, but an unknown experimental factor could not be excluded. According to the authors, the approach could potentially be generalized to other disease states and immunological phenotypes. The presence/absence analyses assumed that sequencing depth was roughly uniform across donors, and that assumption may not be true. In both the original and validation cohorts, the classifier was reported to diagnose cytomegalovirus status with high specificity and sensitivity. When HLA alleles, especially DR and DQ, strongly co-occurred, attributing TCR associations to individual alleles was difficult. In a later analysis, HLA-associated TCR beta chains showed more clonal expansion and lower generation probabilities than non-associated chains that were equally common. The earlier analysis of around 600 of the donors excluded over 15 rarely observed V segments, including chromosome 9 orphons, because counts were too low. In a later genetic analysis, a missense DCLRE1C variant was associated with V-gene and J-gene trimming of TCR beta chains, and the association was replicated in an independent cohort. Compared with the approximately 670-donor mean, donors in an Asian-associated ancestry cluster had fewer N-insertions in productive TCRs, according to a later genetic analysis. A later analysis found that TCR association rates varied across HLA loci, with DRB1 alleles showing the most associated TCRs and HLA-C alleles the fewest. Because HLA typing was unavailable for some donors at each locus, only the typed subset was used in association tests. At a false discovery rate of 0.05, a later analysis linked about 16,000 TCR beta sequences to specific HLA alleles. In a later analysis, most CMV-associated TCR beta chains were found to appear HLA-restricted, with HLA associations seemingly driven largely by CMV exposure. A further reported finding was that TCR beta sequences accurately predicted the HLA-A and HLA-B alleles for most subjects in the first cohort. While some public TCRs were present in many individuals, most TCR sequences turned up only very rarely across donors. In a later analysis, several top co-occurrence clusters were reported to appear linked to parvovirus B19, influenza, CMV and Epstein-Barr virus.

A word on this clone: Its antigen has not been determined. Relative to the germline gene, one junction end is altered; a read error may explain this.

CDR3 length: 15 amino acids, cysteine to phenylalanine. This entry keeps only the CDR3 DNA: 45 bases, framed from base 1. The germline V gene encodes CDR1 LNHDA and CDR2 SQIVND (reference sequence). The cohort comprised fewer than 750 healthy bone marrow donors. At the time of sampling, every cohort member was nominally healthy, though immune exposures that went unrecorded were likely present. The donor tested CMV seronegative and was one of the 352 seronegative cohort members. Each donor provided a peripheral blood sample, and peripheral blood mononuclear cells were used for TCR beta sequencing. The Qiagen DNeasy Blood Extraction Kit was used to extract genomic DNA from the blood cell samples. Receptor amplification or capture employed the immunoSEQ multiplex PCR assay. A mixture of 60 forward primers for TCR Vbeta segments and 13 reverse primers for TCR Jbeta segments was used in the multiplex PCR. The CDR3 region of rearranged TCR beta genes was amplified from genomic DNA with a multiplex PCR assay. Amplified TCR beta libraries were sequenced as 87-base-pair reads on the Illumina HiSeq System. The authors processed their data as follows. A later analysis tallied around 80 million unique TCR beta chains across the 666 repertoires, and approximately 9.9 million of those chains were shared by two or more donors. Raw reads were error-corrected and collapsed into unique sequences with a nearest-neighbor algorithm that merged closely related sequences to remove PCR and sequencing errors. CDR3 sequences were aligned to IMGT reference sequences to assign V, D and J gene segments. For a sequence to be retained, at least a six-nucleotide match to both a V gene segment and a J gene segment was required. Rearrangements were called productive when the CDR3 lacked stop codons and stayed in frame with V and J; all others were non-productive. Following IMGT convention, CDR3 was defined as the stretch from the second conserved V-encoded cysteine to the conserved J-encoded phenylalanine. The earlier analysis of 550 to 650 of the donors excluded any sequence lacking an unambiguous match to a single V gene segment. An earlier analysis of several hundred of the donors called V segments functional above 56.7% productive rearrangements and segregating when the between-donor standard deviation exceeded 5%. A statistical classification framework was developed to diagnose cytomegalovirus status using the catalog of TCR beta chain sequences. V and J gene assignment, in a later analysis, came from comparing TCR nucleotide sequences with IMGT/GENE-DB human TR gene sequences. In a later analysis, CDR3 sequences and most-parsimonious VDJ recombination scenarios were assigned using the TCRdist pipeline. In a later analysis, every TCR beta chain was defined by the combination of its CDR3 amino acid sequence and its V-gene family, and reads without a unique V-gene family were dropped. In a later analysis, 450 to 600 highly shared, low-generation-probability nucleotide sequences were removed to address suspected cross-contamination and a sequencing artifact. A later analysis calculated a clonal expansion index for each public chain from normalized within-repertoire ranks of inferred template counts. In a later analysis, generation probabilities were computed using a VDJ recombination model fitted to out-of-frame rearrangements, and the results were checked against IGoR. In a later analysis, hypergeometric tests were used to score TCR-TCR, TCR-HLA and TCR-CMV co-occurrence, with a repertoire-size bias correction applied to TCR pairs. To estimate false discovery rates, a later analysis permuted the HLA or CMV assignments 20 times. In a later analysis, co-occurring TCRs were grouped using DBSCAN, and TCRdist sequence similarity was added for clustering within HLA-allele-positive subsets. Repertoires with fewer than 30,000 or more than 120,000 public chains, plus five repertoires with anomalous nucleotide sharing, were excluded from co-occurrence clustering. TCRdb stores this immuneACCESS table with in-frame sequences only. Part of the clones is absent; in the studies checked, under half of the shortfall reflects unresolved V genes, and no reason is known for the rest. D and trimming come from the DNA, and the V and J calls and clone size come from that table. The sample records around 170,000 clones, about 77% of which are singletons. The ten most abundant clones make up 2% to 2.5% of the sample.

The sequencing sample was made of PBMCs. This receptor chain uses TRBV19 and TRBJ1-5; 5 matching bases give a weak D call of TRBD1. The source is a man in his sixties in good health and CMV-seronegative. The DNA reads as follows: TGTGCCAGTAGTATAGTAGGGGAGGTCAATCAGCCCCAGAATTTT. It translates to CASSIVGEVNQPQNF.